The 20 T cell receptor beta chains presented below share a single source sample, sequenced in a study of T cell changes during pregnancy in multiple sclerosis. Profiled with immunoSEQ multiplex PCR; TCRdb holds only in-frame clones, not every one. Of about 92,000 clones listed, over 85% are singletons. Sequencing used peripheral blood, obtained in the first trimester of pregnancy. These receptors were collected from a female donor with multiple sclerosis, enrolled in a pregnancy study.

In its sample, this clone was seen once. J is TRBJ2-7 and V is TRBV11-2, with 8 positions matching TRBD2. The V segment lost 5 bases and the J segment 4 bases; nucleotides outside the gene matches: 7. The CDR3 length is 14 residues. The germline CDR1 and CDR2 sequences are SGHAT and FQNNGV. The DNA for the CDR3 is TGTGCCAGCAGCCCTGGACTAGCAGGTTACGAGCAGTACTTC. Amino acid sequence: CASSPGLAGYEQYF. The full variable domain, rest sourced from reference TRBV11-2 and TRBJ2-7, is EAGVAQSPRYKIIEKRQSVAFWCNPISGHATLYWYQQILGQGPKLLIQFQNNGVVDDSQLPKDRFSAERLKGVDSTLKIQPAKLEDSAVYLCASSPGLAGYEQYFGPGTRLTVT.

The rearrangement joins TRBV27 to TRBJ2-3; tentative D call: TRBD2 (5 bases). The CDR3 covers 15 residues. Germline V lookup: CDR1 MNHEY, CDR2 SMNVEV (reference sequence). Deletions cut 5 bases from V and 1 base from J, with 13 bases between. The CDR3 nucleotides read TGTGCCAGCAGTCCCTTTGGGAGAGGCACAGATACGCAGTATTTT. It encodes CASSPFGRGTDTQYF.

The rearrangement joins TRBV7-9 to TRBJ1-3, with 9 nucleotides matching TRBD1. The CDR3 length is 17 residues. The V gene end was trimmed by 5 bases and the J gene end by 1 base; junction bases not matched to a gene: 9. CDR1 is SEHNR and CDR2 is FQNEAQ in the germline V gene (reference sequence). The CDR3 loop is CASSEEGQGFSGNTIYF. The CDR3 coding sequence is TGTGCCAGCAGCGAGGAGGGACAGGGCTTTTCTGGAAACACCATATATTTT.

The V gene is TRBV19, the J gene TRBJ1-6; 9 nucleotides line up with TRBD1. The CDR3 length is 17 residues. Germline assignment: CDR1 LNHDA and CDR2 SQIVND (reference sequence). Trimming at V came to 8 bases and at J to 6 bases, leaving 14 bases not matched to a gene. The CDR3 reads CASWQPTQGARNSPLHF. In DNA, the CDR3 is TGTGCCAGTTGGCAGCCCACACAGGGGGCGCGTAATTCACCCCTCCACTTT. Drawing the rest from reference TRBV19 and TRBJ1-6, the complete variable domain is DGGITQSPKYLFRKEGQNVTLSCEQNLNHDAMYWYRQDPGQGLRLIYYSQIVNDFQKGDIAEGYSVSREKKESFPLTVTSAQKNPTAFYLCASWQPTQGARNSPLHFGNGTRLTVT.

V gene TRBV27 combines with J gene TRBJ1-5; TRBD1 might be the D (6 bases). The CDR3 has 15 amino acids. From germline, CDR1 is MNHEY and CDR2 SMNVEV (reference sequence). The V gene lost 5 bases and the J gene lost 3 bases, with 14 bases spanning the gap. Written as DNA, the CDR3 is TGTGCCAGCAGTCCCTTCACAGGGATCAATCAGCCCCAGCATTTT. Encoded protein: CASSPFTGINQPQHF.

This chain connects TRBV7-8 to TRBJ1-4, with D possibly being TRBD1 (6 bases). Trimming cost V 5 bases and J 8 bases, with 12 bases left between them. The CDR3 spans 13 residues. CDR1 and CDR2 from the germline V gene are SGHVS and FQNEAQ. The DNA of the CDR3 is TGTGCCAGCAGCCCGCGACAGGTAGAAAAACTGTTTTTT. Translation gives CASSPRQVEKLFF. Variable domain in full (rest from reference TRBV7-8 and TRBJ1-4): GAGVSQSPRYKVAKRGQDVALRCDPISGHVSLFWYQQALGQGPEFLTYFQNEAQLDKSGLPSDRFFAERPEGSVSTLKIQRTQQEDSAVYLCASSPRQVEKLFFGSGTQLSVL.

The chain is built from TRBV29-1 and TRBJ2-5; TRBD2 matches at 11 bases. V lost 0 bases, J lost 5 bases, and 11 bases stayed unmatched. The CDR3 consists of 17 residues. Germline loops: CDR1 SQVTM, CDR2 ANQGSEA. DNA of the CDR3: TGCAGCGTTGAAGACCTCTTGACTAGCGGGGTCGGGGAGACCCAGTACTTC. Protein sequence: CSVEDLLTSGVGETQYF. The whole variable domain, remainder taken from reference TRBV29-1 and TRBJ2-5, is SAVISQKPSRDICQRGTSLTIQCQVDSQVTMMFWYRQQPGQSLTLIATANQGSEATYESGFVIDKFPISRPNLTFSTLTVSNMSPEDSSIYLCSVEDLLTSGVGETQYFGPGTRLLVL.

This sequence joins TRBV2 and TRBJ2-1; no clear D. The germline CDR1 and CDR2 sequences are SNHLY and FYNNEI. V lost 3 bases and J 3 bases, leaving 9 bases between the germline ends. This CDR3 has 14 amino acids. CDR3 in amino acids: CASSEQTGYNEQFF. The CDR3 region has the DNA TGTGCCAGCAGTGAGCAAACGGGCTACAATGAGCAGTTCTTC. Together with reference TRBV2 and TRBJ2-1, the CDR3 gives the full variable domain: EPEVTQTPSHQVTQMGQEVILRCVPISNHLYFYWYRQILGQKVEFLVSFYNNEISEKSEIFDDQFSVERPDGSNFTLKIRSTKLEDSAMYFCASSEQTGYNEQFFGPGTRLTVL.

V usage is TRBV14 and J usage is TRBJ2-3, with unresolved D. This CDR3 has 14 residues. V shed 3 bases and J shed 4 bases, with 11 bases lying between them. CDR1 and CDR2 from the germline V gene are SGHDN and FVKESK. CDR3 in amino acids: CASSHPGSSDTQYF. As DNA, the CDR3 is TGTGCCAGCAGCCATCCCGGGTCCTCAGATACGCAGTATTTT.

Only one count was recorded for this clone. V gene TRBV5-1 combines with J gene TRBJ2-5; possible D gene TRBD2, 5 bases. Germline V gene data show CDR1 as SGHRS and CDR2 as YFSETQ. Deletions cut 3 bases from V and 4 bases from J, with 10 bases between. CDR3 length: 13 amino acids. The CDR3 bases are TGCGCCAGCAGCTCCAACGAGGGAGAGACCCAGTACTTC. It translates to CASSSNEGETQYF.

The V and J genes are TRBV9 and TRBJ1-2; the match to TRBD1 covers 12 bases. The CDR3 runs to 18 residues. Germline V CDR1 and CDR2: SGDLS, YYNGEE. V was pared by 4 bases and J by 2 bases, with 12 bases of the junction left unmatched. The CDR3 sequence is CASSPLRDRGRENYGYTF. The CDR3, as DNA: TGTGCCAGCAGCCCCCTCAGGGACAGGGGGCGCGAGAACTATGGCTACACCTTC. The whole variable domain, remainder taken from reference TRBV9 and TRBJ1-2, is DSGVTQTPKHLITATGQRVTLRCSPRSGDLSVYWYQQSLDQGLQFLIQYYNGEERAKGNILERFSAQQFPDLHSELNLSSLELGDSALYFCASSPLRDRGRENYGYTFGSGTRLTVV.

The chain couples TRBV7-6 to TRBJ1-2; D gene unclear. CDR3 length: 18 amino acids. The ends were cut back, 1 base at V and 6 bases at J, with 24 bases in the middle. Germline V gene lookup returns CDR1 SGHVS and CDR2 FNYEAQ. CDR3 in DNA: TGTGCCAGCAGCTTAGGGTCCTCCGCCGGCGGCGGGTACAATGGCTACACCTTC. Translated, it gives CASSLGSSAGGGYNGYTF.

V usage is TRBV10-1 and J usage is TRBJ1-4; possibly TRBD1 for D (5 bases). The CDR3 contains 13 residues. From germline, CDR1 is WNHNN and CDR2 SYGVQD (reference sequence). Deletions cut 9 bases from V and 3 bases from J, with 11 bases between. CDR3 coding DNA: TGCGCCAGTCGGGGGGGACCTAATGAAAAACTGTTTTTT. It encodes CASRGGPNEKLFF.

The CDR3: CATSRVDRDTGELFF. CDR3 nucleotides: TGTGCCACCAGCAGAGTAGACAGGGACACCGGGGAGCTGTTTTTT. The chain joins TRBV15 to TRBJ2-2, with 7 bases lining up with TRBD1. J was trimmed by 3 bases and V by 1 base; bases with no gene match: 2. The germline V gene has CDR1 LNHNV and CDR2 YYDKDF (reference sequence). This CDR3 region has 15 residues.

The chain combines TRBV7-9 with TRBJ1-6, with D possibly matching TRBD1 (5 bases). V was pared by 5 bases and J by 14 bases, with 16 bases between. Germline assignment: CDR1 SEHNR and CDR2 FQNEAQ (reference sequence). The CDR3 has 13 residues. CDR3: CASSATLEGALHF. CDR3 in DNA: TGTGCCAGCAGCGCGACCCTAGAAGGGGCCCTCCACTTT.

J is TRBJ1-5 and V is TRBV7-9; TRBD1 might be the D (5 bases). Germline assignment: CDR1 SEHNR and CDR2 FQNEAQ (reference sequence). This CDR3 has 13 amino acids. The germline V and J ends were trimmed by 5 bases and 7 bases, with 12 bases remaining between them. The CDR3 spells CASSRGERQPQHF. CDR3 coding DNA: TGTGCCAGCAGCAGGGGCGAGAGACAGCCCCAGCATTTT.

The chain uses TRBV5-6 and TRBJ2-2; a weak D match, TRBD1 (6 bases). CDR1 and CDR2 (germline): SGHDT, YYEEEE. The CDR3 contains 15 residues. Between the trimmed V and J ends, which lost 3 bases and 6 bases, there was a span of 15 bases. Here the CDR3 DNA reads TGTGCCAGCAGCTGGGGGCCCCATGGGGCCGGGGAGCTGTTTTTT. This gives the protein CASSWGPHGAGELFF.

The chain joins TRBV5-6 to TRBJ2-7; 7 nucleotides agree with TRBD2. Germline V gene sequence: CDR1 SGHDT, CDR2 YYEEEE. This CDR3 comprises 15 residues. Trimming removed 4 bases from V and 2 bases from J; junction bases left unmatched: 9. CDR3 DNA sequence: TGTGCCAGCAGCCAAACACTAGCGACTCCCTACGAGCAGTACTTC. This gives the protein CASSQTLATPYEQYF. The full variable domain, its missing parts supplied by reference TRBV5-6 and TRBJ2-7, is DAGVTQSPTHLIKTRGQQVTLRCSPKSGHDTVSWYQQALGQGPQFIFQYYEEEERQRGNFPDRFSGHQFPNYSSELNVNALLLGDSALYLCASSQTLATPYEQYFGPGTRLTVT.

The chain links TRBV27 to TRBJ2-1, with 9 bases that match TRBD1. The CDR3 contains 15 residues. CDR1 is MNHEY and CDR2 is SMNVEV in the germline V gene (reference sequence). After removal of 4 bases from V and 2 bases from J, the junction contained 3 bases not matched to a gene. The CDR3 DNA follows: TGTGCCAGCAGTTCGGGACAGGGTCCCTACAATGAGCAGTTCTTC. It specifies CASSSGQGPYNEQFF.

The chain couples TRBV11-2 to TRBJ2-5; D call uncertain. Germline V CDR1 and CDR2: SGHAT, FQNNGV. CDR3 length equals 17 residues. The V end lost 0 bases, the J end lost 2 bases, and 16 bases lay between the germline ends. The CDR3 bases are TGTGCCAGCAGCTTAGATCAGCGTGCCCAGAATCAAGAGACCCAGTACTTC. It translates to CASSLDQRAQNQETQYF.